This section outlines one TCR beta chain sequence together with its context. In the authors' methods: Estimated nucleated cell counts came from reference gene primer amplification. Assay used: immunoSEQ multiplex PCR; TCRdb lists only in-frame clones, some missing. That table supplies the V and J calls and clone size; D and trimming were determined from the DNA. The table shows roughly 200,000 clones, with 83% occurring only once. In terms of age and location, participants ranged from about 18 to 95 years and lived in under 30 US areas. Participants' reported clinical history set cohort assignment. People in the exposed group encountered a COVID-19 case within 2 weeks before entering the study. This specimen belongs to a study of blood T cell repertoires in COVID-19. The CDR3 totals 16 residues. V lost 4 bases, J lost 1 base, and 2 bases stayed unmatched. Per germline, CDR1 SGHNT and CDR2 YYREEE (reference sequence).

The rearrangement joins TRBV5-4 to TRBJ2-2, with 12 positions matching TRBD2. The receptor's source is a woman in her forties or fifties who had been exposed to COVID-19. Sequencing was performed on PBMCs or T cells enriched from blood (not recorded which). The chain's CDR3 is CASSGGLAGNTGELFF. As DNA, the CDR3 is TGTGCCAGCAGCGGGGGACTAGCGGGGAACACCGGGGAGCTGTTTTTT.